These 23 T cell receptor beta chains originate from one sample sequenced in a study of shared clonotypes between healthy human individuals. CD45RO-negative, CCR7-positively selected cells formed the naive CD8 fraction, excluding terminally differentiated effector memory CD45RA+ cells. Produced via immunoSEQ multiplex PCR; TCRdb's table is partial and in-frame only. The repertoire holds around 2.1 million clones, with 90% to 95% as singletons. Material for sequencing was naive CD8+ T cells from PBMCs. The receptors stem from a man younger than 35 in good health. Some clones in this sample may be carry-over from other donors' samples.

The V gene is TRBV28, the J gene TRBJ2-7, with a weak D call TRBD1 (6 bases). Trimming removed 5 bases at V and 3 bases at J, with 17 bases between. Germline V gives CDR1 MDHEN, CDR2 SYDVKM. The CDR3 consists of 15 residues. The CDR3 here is CASSPRQGPHYEQYF. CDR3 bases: TGTGCCAGCAGTCCCCGGCAGGGGCCTCACTACGAGCAGTACTTC.

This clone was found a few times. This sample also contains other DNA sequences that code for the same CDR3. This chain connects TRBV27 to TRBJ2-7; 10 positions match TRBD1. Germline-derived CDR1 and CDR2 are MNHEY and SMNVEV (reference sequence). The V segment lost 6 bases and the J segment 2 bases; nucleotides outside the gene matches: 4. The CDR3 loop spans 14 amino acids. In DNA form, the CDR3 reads TGTGCCAGCAGCGCCGGGACAGGGGCCTACGAGCAGTACTTC. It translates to CASSAGTGAYEQYF.

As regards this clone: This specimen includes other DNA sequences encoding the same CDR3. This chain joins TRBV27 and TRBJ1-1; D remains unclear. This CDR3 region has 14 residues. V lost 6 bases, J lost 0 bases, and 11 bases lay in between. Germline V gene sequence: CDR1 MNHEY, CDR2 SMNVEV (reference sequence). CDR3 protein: CASSRGELNTEAFF. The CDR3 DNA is TGTGCCAGCAGCCGTGGAGAACTGAACACTGAAGCTTTCTTT.

The CDR3 sequence: CASSGGSTYEQYF. The CDR3 nucleotides read TGTGCCAGCAGCGGGGGCAGCACCTACGAGCAGTACTTC. The rearrangement uses TRBV7-9 and TRBJ2-7; tentatively, D is TRBD1 (6 bases). CDR1 is SEHNR, CDR2 FQNEAQ, per germline (reference sequence). The CDR3 contains 13 residues. V shed 5 bases and J shed 2 bases, with 10 bases lying between them.

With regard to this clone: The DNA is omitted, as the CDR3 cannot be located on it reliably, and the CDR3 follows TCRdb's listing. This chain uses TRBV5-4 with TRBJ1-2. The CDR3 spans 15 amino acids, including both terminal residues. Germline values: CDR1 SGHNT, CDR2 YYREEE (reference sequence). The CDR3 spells CASSFLWTTSGGYTF.

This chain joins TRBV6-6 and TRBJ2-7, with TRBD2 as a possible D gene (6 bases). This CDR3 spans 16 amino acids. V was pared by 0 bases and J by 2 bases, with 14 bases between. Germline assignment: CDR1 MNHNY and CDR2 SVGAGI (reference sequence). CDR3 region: CASSYSRRGPTYEQYF. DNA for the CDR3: TGTGCCAGCAGTTACTCTCGGCGGGGACCTACCTACGAGCAGTACTTC.

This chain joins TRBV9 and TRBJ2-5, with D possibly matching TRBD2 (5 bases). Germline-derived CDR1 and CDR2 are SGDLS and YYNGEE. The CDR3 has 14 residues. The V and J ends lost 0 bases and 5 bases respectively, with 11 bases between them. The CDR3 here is CASSVDEGEETQYF. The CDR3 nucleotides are TGTGCCAGCAGCGTAGATGAGGGCGAGGAGACCCAGTACTTC.

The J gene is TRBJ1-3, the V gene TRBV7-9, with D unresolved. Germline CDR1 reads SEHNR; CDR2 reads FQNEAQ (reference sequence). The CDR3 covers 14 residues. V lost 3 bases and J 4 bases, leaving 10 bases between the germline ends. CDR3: CASSFARVGNTIYF. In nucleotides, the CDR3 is TGTGCCAGCAGCTTTGCAAGGGTCGGAAACACCATATATTTT.

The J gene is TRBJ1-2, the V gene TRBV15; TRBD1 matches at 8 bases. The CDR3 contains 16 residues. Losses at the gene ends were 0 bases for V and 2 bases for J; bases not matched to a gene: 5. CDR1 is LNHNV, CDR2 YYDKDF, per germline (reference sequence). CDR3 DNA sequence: TGTGCCACCAGCAGAGACCGGACAGGGAGGAACTATGGCTACACCTTC. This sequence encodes CATSRDRTGRNYGYTF.

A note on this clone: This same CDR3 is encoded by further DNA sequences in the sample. The CDR3 protein is CASSLGPGSGANVLTF. The DNA for the CDR3 is TGTGCCAGCAGTTTAGGTCCCGGGTCGGGGGCCAACGTCCTGACTTTC. The chain uses TRBV27 and TRBJ2-6; no clear D gene. Germline V gene sequence: CDR1 MNHEY, CDR2 SMNVEV (reference sequence). This CDR3 has 16 residues. V was clipped by 2 bases and J by 4 bases, with 12 bases between them.

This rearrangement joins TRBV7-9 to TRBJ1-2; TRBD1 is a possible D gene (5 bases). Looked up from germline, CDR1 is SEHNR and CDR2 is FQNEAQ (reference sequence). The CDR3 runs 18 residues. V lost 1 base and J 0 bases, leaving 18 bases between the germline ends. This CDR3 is CASSLVEGWVGANYGYTF. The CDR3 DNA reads TGTGCCAGCAGCTTAGTTGAGGGGTGGGTTGGAGCTAACTATGGCTACACCTTC.

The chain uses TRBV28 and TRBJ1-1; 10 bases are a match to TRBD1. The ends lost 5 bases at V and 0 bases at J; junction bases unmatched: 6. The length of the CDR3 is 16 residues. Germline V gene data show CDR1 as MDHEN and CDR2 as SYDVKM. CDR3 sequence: CASSRGQGFLNTEAFF. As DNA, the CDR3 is TGTGCCAGCAGTCGGGGACAGGGGTTCTTGAACACTGAAGCTTTCTTT.

The CDR3: CASSYGTGTGDGYTF. The CDR3 region has the DNA TGTGCCAGCAGCTACGGGACAGGGACTGGGGATGGCTACACCTTC. This chain uses TRBV5-8 with TRBJ1-2; 9 bases are shared with TRBD1. The CDR3 has 15 residues. CDR1 SGHTS and CDR2 YDEGEE come from the germline V gene. V shed 3 bases and J 6 bases; nucleotides not matched to a gene: 9.

Here the CDR3 reads CASSPRALIYNEQFF. The CDR3 DNA reads as TGTGCCAGCAGTCCGAGGGCCCTGATCTACAATGAGCAGTTCTTC. V is TRBV27 and J is TRBJ2-1; perhaps TRBD2 as D (5 bases). CDR1 MNHEY and CDR2 SMNVEV come from the germline V gene (reference sequence). Deletions cut 5 bases from V and 3 bases from J, with 14 bases between. CDR3 size: 15 residues.

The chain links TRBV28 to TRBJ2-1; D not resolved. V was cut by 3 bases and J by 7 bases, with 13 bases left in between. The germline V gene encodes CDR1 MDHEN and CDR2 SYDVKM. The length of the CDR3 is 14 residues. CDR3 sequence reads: CASSFPPLGNEQFF. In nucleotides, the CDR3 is TGTGCCAGCAGTTTCCCACCCCTAGGGAATGAGCAGTTCTTC.

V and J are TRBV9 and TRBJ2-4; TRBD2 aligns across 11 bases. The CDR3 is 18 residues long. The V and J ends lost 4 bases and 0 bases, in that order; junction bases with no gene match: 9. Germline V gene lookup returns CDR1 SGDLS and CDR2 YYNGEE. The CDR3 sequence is CASSPGTSGELAKNIQYF. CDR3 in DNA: TGTGCCAGCAGCCCTGGGACTAGCGGAGAACTAGCCAAAAACATTCAGTACTTC. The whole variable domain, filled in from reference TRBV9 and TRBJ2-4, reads DSGVTQTPKHLITATGQRVTLRCSPRSGDLSVYWYQQSLDQGLQFLIQYYNGEERAKGNILERFSAQQFPDLHSELNLSSLELGDSALYFCASSPGTSGELAKNIQYFGAGTRLSVL.

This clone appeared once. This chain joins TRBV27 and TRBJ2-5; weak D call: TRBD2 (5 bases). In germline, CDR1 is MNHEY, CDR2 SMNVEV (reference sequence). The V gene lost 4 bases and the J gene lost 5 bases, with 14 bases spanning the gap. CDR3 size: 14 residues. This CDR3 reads CASSSGIILETQYF. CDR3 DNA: TGTGCCAGCAGTTCCGGGATAATATTGGAGACCCAGTACTTC.

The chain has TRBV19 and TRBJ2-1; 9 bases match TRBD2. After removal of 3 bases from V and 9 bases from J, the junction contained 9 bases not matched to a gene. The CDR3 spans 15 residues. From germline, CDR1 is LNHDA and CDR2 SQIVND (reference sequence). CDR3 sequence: CASSILAGGHGEQFF. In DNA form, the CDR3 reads TGTGCCAGTAGTATTCTGGCGGGAGGGCATGGTGAGCAGTTCTTC.

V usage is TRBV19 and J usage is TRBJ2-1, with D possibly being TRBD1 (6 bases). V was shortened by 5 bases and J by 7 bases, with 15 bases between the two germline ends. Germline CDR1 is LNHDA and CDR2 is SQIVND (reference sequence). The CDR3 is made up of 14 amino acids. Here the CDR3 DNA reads TGTGCCAGTAGTCCCACAGGGATATTGAATGAGCAGTTCTTC. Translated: CASSPTGILNEQFF.

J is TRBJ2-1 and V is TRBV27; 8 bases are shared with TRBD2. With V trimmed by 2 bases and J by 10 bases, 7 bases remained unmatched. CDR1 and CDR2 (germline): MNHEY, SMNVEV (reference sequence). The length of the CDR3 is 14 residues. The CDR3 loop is CASSLILAAPEQFF. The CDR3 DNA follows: TGTGCCAGCAGTTTAATACTAGCGGCTCCGGAGCAGTTCTTC.

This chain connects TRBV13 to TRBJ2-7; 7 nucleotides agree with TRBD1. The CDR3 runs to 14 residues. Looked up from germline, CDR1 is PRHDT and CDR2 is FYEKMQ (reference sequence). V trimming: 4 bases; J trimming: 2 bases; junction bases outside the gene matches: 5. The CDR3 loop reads CASSSTGLTYEQYF. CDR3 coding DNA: TGTGCCAGCAGCTCGACAGGGCTCACCTACGAGCAGTACTTC.

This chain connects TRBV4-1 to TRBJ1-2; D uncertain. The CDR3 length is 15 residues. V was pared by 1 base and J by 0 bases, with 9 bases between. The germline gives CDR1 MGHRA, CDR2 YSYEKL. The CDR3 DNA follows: TGCGCCAGCAGCCAAGTCGGGTTGTCTAACTATGGCTACACCTTC. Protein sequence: CASSQVGLSNYGYTF.

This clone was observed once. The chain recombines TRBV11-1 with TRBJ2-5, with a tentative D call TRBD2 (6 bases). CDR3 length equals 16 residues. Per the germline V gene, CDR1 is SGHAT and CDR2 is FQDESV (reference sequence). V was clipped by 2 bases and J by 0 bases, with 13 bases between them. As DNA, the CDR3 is TGTGCCAGCAGCTTATCGCCGGGAGAGTACCAAGAGACCCAGTACTTC. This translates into CASSLSPGEYQETQYF.